The rows below give T cell receptor beta chains drawn from one sample of a study of identical twins. TCRdb re-derived calls from the 5' RACE reads in MiXCR, one entry per CDR3 protein. Here the sample spans roughly 720,000 distinct CDR3 sequences, 15% to 20% being singletons. In addition, the sample was reused for a study of T cells expressing NK-cell markers.

Material for sequencing was PBMCs. The receptors here all came from a woman younger than 30 in good health. Each CDR3 is given with its conserved first and last residue. The D gene is left open where the match is weak. The size entry is marked missing in some rows and otherwise reads once, few, many or a size class.

V: TRBV25-1
size: -
D: TRBD2
J: TRBJ2-2
DNA: TGTGCCAGCACTAGTAGCGGGAGAAGCCGCGGGGAGCTGTTTTTT
CDR3: CASTSSGRSRGELFF

V: TRBV6-1
size: few
D: -
J: TRBJ2-2
DNA: TGTGCCAGCAGCTGGGGGGTGACCGGGGAGCTGTTTTTT
CDR3: CASSWGVTGELFF

V: TRBV7-8
size: many
D: -
J: TRBJ2-5
DNA: TGTGCCAGCAGCTTAGTTCTTGGAGAGACCCAGTACTTC
CDR3: CASSLVLGETQYF

V: TRBV20-1
size: few
D: TRBD1
J: TRBJ2-7
DNA: TGCAGTGCTAGAAGGACAGGGAGCTACGAGCAGTACTTC
CDR3: CSARRTGSYEQYF

V: TRBV7-9
size: many
D: -
J: TRBJ2-1
DNA: TGTGCCAGCAGCCCGTATGATGAGCAGTTCTTC
CDR3: CASSPYDEQFF

V: TRBV11-2
size: -
D: -
J: TRBJ2-5
DNA: TGTGCCAGCACCCACCCCAGGGGGGCTAACCAAGAGACCCAGTACTTC
CDR3: CASTHPRGANQETQYF

V: TRBV27
size: few
D: TRBD2
J: TRBJ2-6
DNA: TGTGCCAGCAGTTCCTTAGCGGGAGGGACCGGGGCCAACGTCCTGACTTTC
CDR3: CASSSLAGGTGANVLTF

V: TRBV20-1
size: few
D: TRBD2
J: TRBJ2-1
DNA: TGCAGTGCTAGAGTGCGCCTAGCGGGGCCCTACAATGAGCAGTTCTTC
CDR3: CSARVRLAGPYNEQFF

V: TRBV6-6
size: -
D: -
J: TRBJ2-5
DNA: TGTGCCACCGAGGGGGGGAGGGAGACCCAGTACTTC
CDR3: CATEGGRETQYF

V: TRBV3-1
size: -
D: TRBD2
J: TRBJ2-7
DNA: TGTGCCTGCAGCCCTAACTCTAGCGGGAGGCCCTCCCACGAGCAGTACTTC
CDR3: CACSPNSSGRPSHEQYF

V: TRBV20-1
size: -
D: -
J: TRBJ1-2
DNA: TGCAGTGCTAGAGAGGGGATGGGTGGCTACACCTTC
CDR3: CSAREGMGGYTF

V: TRBV20-1
size: once
D: -
J: TRBJ1-2
DNA: TGCAGTGCTAGAGAACTTGGCGCGATCTATGGCTACACCTTC
CDR3: CSARELGAIYGYTF

V: TRBV12-3/TRBV12-4
size: -
D: -
J: TRBJ1-2
DNA: TGTGCCAGCAGTTTGAGGGGAAACCTAAATCCCCACACCTTC
CDR3: CASSLRGNLNPHTF

V: TRBV12-3/TRBV12-4
size: many
D: -
J: TRBJ2-1
DNA: TGTGCCAGCAGTTTTTTAGGTGAGCAGTTCTTC
CDR3: CASSFLGEQFF

V: TRBV29-1
size: -
D: -
J: TRBJ2-5
DNA: TGCAGCGTTTGGGGGAGGCAAGAGACCCAGTACTTC
CDR3: CSVWGRQETQYF

V: TRBV6-5
size: few
D: -
J: TRBJ2-4
DNA: TGTGCCAGCAGTTACCGTGACAGTCGTGGGACCAAAAACATTCAGTACTTC
CDR3: CASSYRDSRGTKNIQYF

V: TRBV12-3/TRBV12-4
size: many
D: -
J: TRBJ1-5
DNA: TGTGCCAGCAGTTTAGCGCTTGGTACGGTTCAGCCCCAGCATTTT
CDR3: CASSLALGTVQPQHF

V: TRBV7-2
size: few
D: -
J: TRBJ2-1
DNA: TGTGCCAGCAGCTTAGGTGTAGTCGAATCGAATGAGCAGTTCTTC
CDR3: CASSLGVVESNEQFF

V: TRBV6-5
size: -
D: TRBD2
J: TRBJ2-7
DNA: TGTGCCAGCATTCTCGGGGGGGCCTCCTACGAGCAGTACTTC
CDR3: CASILGGASYEQYF

V: TRBV6-6
size: -
D: -
J: TRBJ2-2
DNA: TGTGCCAGCAGTTATCCTGACGGGGAGCTGTTTTTT
CDR3: CASSYPDGELFF

V: TRBV11-3
size: -
D: TRBD1
J: TRBJ2-3
DNA: TGTGCCAGCAGCTTTGGGACAGGCACAGATACGCAGTATTTT
CDR3: CASSFGTGTDTQYF

V: TRBV18
size: -
D: -
J: TRBJ2-4
DNA: TGTGCCAGCTCACCCCCTGGGACGACCCTAAACATTCAGTACTTC
CDR3: CASSPPGTTLNIQYF

V: TRBV10-3
size: few
D: -
J: TRBJ2-1
DNA: TGTGCCATCAGCCAGGGCGGTGATGAGCAGTTCTTC
CDR3: CAISQGGDEQFF

V: TRBV12-3/TRBV12-4
size: few
D: -
J: TRBJ1-6
DNA: TGTGCCAGCAGTTTAAGGGCCGATCATTCACCCCTCCACTTT
CDR3: CASSLRADHSPLHF

V: TRBV7-2
size: -
D: TRBD1
J: TRBJ2-1
DNA: TGTGCCAGCAGCTGGAGCCGGGACAGGGATGAGCAGTTCTTC
CDR3: CASSWSRDRDEQFF

V: TRBV9
size: few
D: TRBD1
J: TRBJ2-2
DNA: TGTGCCAGCAGCGTAGGACAGGGGACCGGGGAGCTGTTTTTT
CDR3: CASSVGQGTGELFF

V: TRBV3-1
size: few
D: -
J: TRBJ2-2
DNA: TGTGCCAGCAGCCAAGGGTGGAAAGGGAACACCGGGGAGCTGTTTTTT
CDR3: CASSQGWKGNTGELFF

V: TRBV7-9
size: few
D: TRBD2
J: TRBJ2-7
DNA: TGTGCCAGCAGCCTTAGCGGGGGGGCAACCTACGAGCAGTACTTC
CDR3: CASSLSGGATYEQYF

V: TRBV7-9
size: -
D: -
J: TRBJ2-3
DNA: TGTGCCAGCAGCCCCTCCCCCAGGGATACAGATACGCAGTATTTT
CDR3: CASSPSPRDTDTQYF

V: TRBV4-3
size: -
D: TRBD2
J: TRBJ2-2
DNA: TGCGCCAGCAGCCAAGACCGGAGCGGGAGGTACACCGGGGAGCTGTTTTTT
CDR3: CASSQDRSGRYTGELFF

V: TRBV12-3/TRBV12-4
size: few
D: TRBD1
J: TRBJ1-4
DNA: TGTGCCAGCAGTCGAAACAGGGGGCTTAGCGAAAAACTGTTTTTT
CDR3: CASSRNRGLSEKLFF

V: TRBV9
size: few
D: -
J: TRBJ2-6
DNA: TGTGCCAGCAGCGTTTCAGACAGCGCTGGGGCCAACGTCCTGACTTTC
CDR3: CASSVSDSAGANVLTF

V: TRBV12-3/TRBV12-4
size: -
D: -
J: TRBJ2-1
DNA: TGTGCCAGCAGTTTGCAAACTGCCTACAATGAGCAGTTCTTC
CDR3: CASSLQTAYNEQFF

V: TRBV6-2/TRBV6-3
size: -
D: -
J: TRBJ2-1
DNA: TGTGCCAGCAGCCCACGAGTCTATGAGCAGTTCTTC
CDR3: CASSPRVYEQFF

V: TRBV12-3/TRBV12-4
size: -
D: -
J: TRBJ2-1
DNA: TGTGCCAGCAGTTTCCCCAGGGGATCTGAGCAGTTCTTC
CDR3: CASSFPRGSEQFF

V: TRBV5-1
size: many
D: -
J: TRBJ1-1
DNA: TGCGCCAGCAGCTTGGGAGGGACTGCGAACACTGAAGCTTTCTTT
CDR3: CASSLGGTANTEAFF

V: TRBV18
size: -
D: -
J: TRBJ2-6
DNA: TGTGCCAGCTCTAATGAACTCCAATCTGGGGCCAACGTCCTGACTTTC
CDR3: CASSNELQSGANVLTF

V: TRBV20-1
size: -
D: -
J: TRBJ1-1
DNA: TGCAGTGCAGCGTCGAACACTGAAGCTTTCTTT
CDR3: CSAASNTEAFF

V: TRBV12-3/TRBV12-4
size: many
D: TRBD1
J: TRBJ2-5
DNA: TGTGCCAGCAGTCTAGGGGACAGGGACCAAGAGACCCAGTACTTC
CDR3: CASSLGDRDQETQYF

V: TRBV5-5
size: -
D: -
J: TRBJ2-3
DNA: TGTGCCAGCAGCTTTTCGACTGTGCGGGGTACTGGTACGCAGTATTTT
CDR3: CASSFSTVRGTGTQYF

V: TRBV12-3/TRBV12-4
size: -
D: -
J: TRBJ2-7
DNA: TGTGCCAGCAGTTTTAGTAGGGACTTGGACTACGAGCAGTACTTC
CDR3: CASSFSRDLDYEQYF

V: TRBV7-9
size: -
D: TRBD2
J: TRBJ2-7
DNA: TGTGCCAGCAGCTTATACCTTACTAGCGGGGCCTACGAGCAGTACTTC
CDR3: CASSLYLTSGAYEQYF

V: TRBV5-5
size: few
D: TRBD1
J: TRBJ1-6
DNA: TGTGCCAGCAGCGCCGGGACAGGGTATGGTTCACCCCTCCACTTT
CDR3: CASSAGTGYGSPLHF

V: TRBV19
size: -
D: -
J: TRBJ1-1
DNA: TGTGCCAGTACAAATCCCTCCGAAGCTTTCTTT
CDR3: CASTNPSEAFF

V: TRBV12-3/TRBV12-4
size: many
D: -
J: TRBJ1-1
DNA: TGTGCCAGCAGTTTATCAGGTATTGAAGCTTTCTTT
CDR3: CASSLSGIEAFF

V: TRBV12-3/TRBV12-4
size: many
D: TRBD1
J: TRBJ2-7
DNA: TGTGCCAGCAGTTCTGGACGACAGGGGGGCTACGAGCAGTACTTC
CDR3: CASSSGRQGGYEQYF

V: TRBV20-1
size: -
D: -
J: TRBJ2-3
DNA: TGCAGTGCCCTTCGAGGGAATACGCAGTATTTT
CDR3: CSALRGNTQYF

V: TRBV12-3/TRBV12-4
size: -
D: -
J: TRBJ1-3
DNA: TGTGCCAGCAGTTCGACAGCCAGGAGCTCTGGAAACACCATATATTTT
CDR3: CASSSTARSSGNTIYF

V: TRBV9
size: -
D: -
J: TRBJ2-2
DNA: TGTGCCAGCAGCGTAGAAGGCTCCCTCGGGGAGCTGTTTTTT
CDR3: CASSVEGSLGELFF

V: TRBV5-6
size: few
D: TRBD1
J: TRBJ1-2
DNA: TGTGCCAGCAGCTTCGGGACAGCTCCTAACTATGGCTACACCTTC
CDR3: CASSFGTAPNYGYTF

V: TRBV7-2
size: -
D: -
J: TRBJ1-1
DNA: TGTGCCAGCAGAATAGTTGCTGAAGCTTTCTTT
CDR3: CASRIVAEAFF

V: TRBV7-6
size: -
D: -
J: TRBJ1-2
DNA: TGTGCCAGCAGCTTAAGGCACCGCCGGGAGGGAGTTGGTGGCTACACCTTC
CDR3: CASSLRHRREGVGGYTF

V: TRBV6-1
size: few
D: -
J: TRBJ2-6
DNA: TGTGCCAGCAGTGCCCAACGCCACTCTGGGGCCAACGTCCTGACTTTC
CDR3: CASSAQRHSGANVLTF

V: TRBV6-5
size: few
D: -
J: TRBJ2-5
DNA: TGTGCCAGCAGTTTCCTGACGCCCTGGGGGGAGACCCAGTACTTC
CDR3: CASSFLTPWGETQYF